This T cell receptor beta chain was sequenced during a study of blood T cell repertoires in COVID-19. For the study at large: Researchers got acute and convalescent COVID-19 samples from the United States, Italy and Spain.

Germline V gene data show CDR1 as SEHNR and CDR2 as FQNEAQ (reference sequence). The V gene lost 5 bases and the J gene lost 4 bases, with 9 bases spanning the gap. CDR3 size: 12 residues. Profiling relied on immunoSEQ multiplex PCR, and the TCRdb table lists in-frame clones only, not all of them. The sample includes 200,000 to 250,000 clones, approximately 78% of them seen just once. This TCR was sampled from a woman aged 18-29 years with acute or convalescent COVID-19. The sequenced sample consisted of peripheral blood. The V call is TRBV7-9, the J call TRBJ2-7, with a weak D call TRBD2 (5 bases). The CDR3 protein is CASSGGNYEQYF. The CDR3 bases are TGTGCCAGCAGCGGAGGTAATTACGAGCAGTACTTC.